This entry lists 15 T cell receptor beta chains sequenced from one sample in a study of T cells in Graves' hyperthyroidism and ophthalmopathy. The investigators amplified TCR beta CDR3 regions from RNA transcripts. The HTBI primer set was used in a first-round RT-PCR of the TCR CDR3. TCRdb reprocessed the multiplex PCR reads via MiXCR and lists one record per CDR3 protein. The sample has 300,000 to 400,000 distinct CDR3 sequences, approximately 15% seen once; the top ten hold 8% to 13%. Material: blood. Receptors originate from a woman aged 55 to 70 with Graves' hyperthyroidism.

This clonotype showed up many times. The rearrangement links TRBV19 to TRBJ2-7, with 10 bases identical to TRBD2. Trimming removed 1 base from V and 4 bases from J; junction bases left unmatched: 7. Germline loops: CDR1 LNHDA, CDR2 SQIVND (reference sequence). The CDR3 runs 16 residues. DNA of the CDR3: TGTGCCAGTAGTATAGGTTCAGCGGGAGGGCCTTACGAGCAGTACTTC. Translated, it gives CASSIGSAGGPYEQYF.

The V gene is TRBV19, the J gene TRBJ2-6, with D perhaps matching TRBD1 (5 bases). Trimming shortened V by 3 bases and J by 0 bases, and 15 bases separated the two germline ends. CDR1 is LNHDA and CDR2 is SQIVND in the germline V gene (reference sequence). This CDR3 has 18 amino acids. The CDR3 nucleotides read TGTGCCAGTAGTATTCGACAGCCCCGGCGCTCTGGGGCCAACGTCCTGACTTTC. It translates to CASSIRQPRRSGANVLTF.

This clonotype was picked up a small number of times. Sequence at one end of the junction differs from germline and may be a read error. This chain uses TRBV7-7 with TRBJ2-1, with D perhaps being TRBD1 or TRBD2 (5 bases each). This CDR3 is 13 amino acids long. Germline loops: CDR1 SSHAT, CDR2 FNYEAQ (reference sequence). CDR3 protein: CASSFSRDGEQFF. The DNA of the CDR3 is TGTGCTAGCAGCTTCAGCAGGGACGGTGAGCAGTTCTTC.

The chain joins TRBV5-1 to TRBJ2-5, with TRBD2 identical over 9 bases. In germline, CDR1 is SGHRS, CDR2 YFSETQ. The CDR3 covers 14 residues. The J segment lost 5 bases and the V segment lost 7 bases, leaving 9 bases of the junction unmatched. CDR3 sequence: CASGAGGTFETQYF. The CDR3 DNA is TGCGCCAGCGGGGCGGGGGGGACCTTCGAGACCCAGTACTTC.

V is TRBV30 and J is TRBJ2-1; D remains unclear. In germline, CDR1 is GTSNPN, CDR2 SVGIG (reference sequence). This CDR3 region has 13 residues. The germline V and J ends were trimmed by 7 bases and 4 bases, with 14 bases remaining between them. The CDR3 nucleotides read TGTGCCTCGAGGAGCAGGCCTTACAATGAGCAGTTCTTC. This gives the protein CASRSRPYNEQFF.

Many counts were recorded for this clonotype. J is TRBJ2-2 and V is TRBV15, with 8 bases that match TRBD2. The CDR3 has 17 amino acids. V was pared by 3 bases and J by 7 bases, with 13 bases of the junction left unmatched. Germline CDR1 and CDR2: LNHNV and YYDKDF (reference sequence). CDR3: CATSRIKLAGGSGELFF. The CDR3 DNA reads TGTGCCACCAGCAGGATAAAGTTGGCGGGAGGTAGCGGGGAGCTGTTTTTT.

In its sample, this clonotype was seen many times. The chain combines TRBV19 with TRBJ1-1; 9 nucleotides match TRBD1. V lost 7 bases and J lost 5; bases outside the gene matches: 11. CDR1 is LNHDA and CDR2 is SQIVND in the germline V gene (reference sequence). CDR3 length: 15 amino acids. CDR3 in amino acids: CASILTGTGMTEAFF. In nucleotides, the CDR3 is TGTGCCAGTATCCTTACTGGGACAGGGATGACTGAAGCTTTCTTT.

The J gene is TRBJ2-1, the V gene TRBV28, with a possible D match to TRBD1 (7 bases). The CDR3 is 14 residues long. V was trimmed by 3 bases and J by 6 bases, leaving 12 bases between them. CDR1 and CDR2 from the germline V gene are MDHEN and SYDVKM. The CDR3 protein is CASSFRGEINEQFF. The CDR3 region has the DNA TGTGCCAGCAGTTTCAGGGGGGAAATCAATGAGCAGTTCTTC.

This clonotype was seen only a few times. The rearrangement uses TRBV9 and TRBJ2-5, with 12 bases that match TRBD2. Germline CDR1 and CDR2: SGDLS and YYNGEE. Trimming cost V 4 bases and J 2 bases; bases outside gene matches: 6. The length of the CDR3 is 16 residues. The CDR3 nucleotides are TGTGCCAGCAGCCCCGGACTAGCGGGATATCAAGAGACCCAGTACTTC. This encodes CASSPGLAGYQETQYF.

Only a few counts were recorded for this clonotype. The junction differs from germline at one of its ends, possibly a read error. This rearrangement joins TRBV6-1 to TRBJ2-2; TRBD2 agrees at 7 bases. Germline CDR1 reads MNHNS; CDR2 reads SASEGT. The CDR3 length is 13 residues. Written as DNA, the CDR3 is TGCGCCGGGCTAGCGGTATTCACCGGGGAGCTGTTTTTT. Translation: CAGLAVFTGELFF.

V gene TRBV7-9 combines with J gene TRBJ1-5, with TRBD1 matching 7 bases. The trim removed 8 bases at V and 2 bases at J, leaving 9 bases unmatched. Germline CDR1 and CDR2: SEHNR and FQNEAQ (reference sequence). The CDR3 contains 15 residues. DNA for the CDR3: TGTGCCAGCGACATAGGGGGCGCGGGCAATCAGCCCCAGCATTTT. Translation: CASDIGGAGNQPQHF.

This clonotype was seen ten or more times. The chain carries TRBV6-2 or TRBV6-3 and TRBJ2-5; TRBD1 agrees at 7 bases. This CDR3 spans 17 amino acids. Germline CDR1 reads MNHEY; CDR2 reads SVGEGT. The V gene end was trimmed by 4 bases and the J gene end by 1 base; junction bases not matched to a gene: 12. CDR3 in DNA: TGTGCCAGCAGTTCCACCGGGACAGATAACCTCCAAGAGACCCAGTACTTC. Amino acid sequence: CASSSTGTDNLQETQYF.

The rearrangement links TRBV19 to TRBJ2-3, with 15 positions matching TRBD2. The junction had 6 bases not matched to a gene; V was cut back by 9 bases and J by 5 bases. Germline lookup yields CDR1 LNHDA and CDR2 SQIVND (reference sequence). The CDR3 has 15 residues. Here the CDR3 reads CASGTSGGREDTQYF. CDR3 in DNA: TGTGCCAGCGGGACTAGCGGGGGGAGGGAAGATACGCAGTATTTT.

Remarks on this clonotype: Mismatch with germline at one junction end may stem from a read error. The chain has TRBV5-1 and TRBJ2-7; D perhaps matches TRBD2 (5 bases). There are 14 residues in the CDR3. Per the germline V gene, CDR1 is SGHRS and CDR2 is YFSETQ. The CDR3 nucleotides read TGTGCCAGCACAAGAACGGGTAGCGCCTACGAGCAGTACTTC. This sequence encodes CASTRTGSAYEQYF.

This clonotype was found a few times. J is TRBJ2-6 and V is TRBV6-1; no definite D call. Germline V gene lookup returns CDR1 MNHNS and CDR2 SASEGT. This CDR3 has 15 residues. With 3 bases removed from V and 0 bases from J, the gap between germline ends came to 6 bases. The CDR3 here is CASSDPYSGANVLTF. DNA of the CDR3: TGTGCCAGCAGTGATCCGTACTCTGGGGCCAACGTCCTGACTTTC.